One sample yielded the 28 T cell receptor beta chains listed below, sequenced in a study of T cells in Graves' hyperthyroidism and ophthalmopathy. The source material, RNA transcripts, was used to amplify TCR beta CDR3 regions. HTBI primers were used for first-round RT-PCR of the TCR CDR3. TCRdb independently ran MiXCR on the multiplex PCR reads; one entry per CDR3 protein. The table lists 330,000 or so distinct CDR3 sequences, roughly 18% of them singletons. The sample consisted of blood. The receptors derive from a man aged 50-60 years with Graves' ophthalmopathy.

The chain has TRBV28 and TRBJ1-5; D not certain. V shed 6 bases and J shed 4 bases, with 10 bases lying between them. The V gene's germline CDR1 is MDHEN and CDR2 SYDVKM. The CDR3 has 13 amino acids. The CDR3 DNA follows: TGTGCCAGCAGGACTGGGAGGAATCAGCCCCAGCATTTT. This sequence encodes CASRTGRNQPQHF. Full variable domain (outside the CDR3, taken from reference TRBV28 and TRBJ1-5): DVKVTQSSRYLVKRTGEKVFLECVQDMDHENMFWYRQDPGLGLRLIYFSYDVKMKEKGDIPEGYSVSREKKERFSLILESASTNQTSMYLCASRTGRNQPQHFGDGTRLSIL.

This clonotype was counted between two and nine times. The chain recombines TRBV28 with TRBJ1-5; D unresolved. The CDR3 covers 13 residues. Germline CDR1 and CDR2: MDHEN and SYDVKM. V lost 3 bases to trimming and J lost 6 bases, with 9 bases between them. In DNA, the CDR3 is TGTGCCAGCAGTTTCGACGAGGGTCAGCCCCAGCATTTT. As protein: CASSFDEGQPQHF.

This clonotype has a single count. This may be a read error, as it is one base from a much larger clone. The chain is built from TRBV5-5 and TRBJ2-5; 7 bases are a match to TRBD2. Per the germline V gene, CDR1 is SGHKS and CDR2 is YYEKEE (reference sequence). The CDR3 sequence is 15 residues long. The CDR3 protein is CASSLLPSGQEAQYF. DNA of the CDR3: TGTGCCAGCAGCCTACTGCCTAGCGGCCAAGAGGCCCAGTACTTC.

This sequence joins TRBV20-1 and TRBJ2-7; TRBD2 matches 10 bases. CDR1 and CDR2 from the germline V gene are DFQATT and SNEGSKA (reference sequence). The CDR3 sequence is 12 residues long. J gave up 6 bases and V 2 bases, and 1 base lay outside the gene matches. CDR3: CSARKREGEQYF. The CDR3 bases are TGCAGTGCTAGAAAGCGGGAGGGCGAGCAGTACTTC.

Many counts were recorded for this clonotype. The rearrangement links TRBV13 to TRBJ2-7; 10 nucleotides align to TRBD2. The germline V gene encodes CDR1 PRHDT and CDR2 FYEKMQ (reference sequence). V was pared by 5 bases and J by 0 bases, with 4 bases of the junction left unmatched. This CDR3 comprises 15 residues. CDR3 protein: CASSGTSGVSYEQYF. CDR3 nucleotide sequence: TGTGCCAGCAGCGGTACTAGCGGGGTCTCCTACGAGCAGTACTTC.

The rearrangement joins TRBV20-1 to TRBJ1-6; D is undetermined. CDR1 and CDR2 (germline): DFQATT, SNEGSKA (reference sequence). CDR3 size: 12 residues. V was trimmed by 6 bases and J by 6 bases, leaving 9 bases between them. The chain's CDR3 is CSARGPNSPLHF. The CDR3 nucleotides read TGCAGTGCCCGCGGGCCTAATTCACCCCTCCACTTT.

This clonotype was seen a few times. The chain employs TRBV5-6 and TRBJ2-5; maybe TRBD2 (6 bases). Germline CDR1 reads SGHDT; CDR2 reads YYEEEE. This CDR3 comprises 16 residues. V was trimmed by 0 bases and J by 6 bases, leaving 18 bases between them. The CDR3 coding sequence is TGTGCCAGCAGCTTGGGGCAGGGAGGAGTCGTGAAGACCCAGTACTTC. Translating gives CASSLGQGGVVKTQYF.

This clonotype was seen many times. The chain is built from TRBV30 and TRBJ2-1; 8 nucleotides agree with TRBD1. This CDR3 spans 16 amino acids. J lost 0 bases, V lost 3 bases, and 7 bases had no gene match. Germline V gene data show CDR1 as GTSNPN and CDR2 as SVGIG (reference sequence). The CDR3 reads CAWRSRDRNSYNEQFF. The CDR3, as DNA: TGTGCCTGGAGGTCCCGGGACAGGAACTCCTACAATGAGCAGTTCTTC.

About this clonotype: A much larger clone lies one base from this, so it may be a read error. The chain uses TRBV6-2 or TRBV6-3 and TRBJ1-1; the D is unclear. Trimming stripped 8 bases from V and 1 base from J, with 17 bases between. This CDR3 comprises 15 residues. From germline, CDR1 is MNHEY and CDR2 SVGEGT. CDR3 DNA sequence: TGTGCCAGCGGCTTAGGCGTCAGGACGAACACTGAAGCTTTCTTT. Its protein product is CASGLGVRTNTEAFF.

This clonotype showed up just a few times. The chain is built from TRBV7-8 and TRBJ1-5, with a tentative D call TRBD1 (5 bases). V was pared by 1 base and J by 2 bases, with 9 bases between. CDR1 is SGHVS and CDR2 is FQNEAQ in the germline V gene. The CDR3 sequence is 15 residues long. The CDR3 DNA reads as TGTGCCAGCAGCTTAGGAAGGGGAGGCAATCAGCCCCAGCATTTT. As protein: CASSLGRGGNQPQHF.

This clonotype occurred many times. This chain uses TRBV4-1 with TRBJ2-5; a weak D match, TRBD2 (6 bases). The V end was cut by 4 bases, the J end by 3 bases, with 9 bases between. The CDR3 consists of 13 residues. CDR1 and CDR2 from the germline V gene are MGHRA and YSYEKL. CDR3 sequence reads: CASSRGVEETQYF. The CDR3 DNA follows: TGCGCCAGCAGCCGGGGGGTAGAAGAGACCCAGTACTTC.

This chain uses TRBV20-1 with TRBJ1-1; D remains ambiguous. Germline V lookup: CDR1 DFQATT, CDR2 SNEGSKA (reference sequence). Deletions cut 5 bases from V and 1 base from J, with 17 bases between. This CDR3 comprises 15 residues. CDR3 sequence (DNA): TGCAGTGCTGCCCCCACACCCTGGGGGAACACTGAAGCTTTCTTT. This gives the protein CSAAPTPWGNTEAFF.

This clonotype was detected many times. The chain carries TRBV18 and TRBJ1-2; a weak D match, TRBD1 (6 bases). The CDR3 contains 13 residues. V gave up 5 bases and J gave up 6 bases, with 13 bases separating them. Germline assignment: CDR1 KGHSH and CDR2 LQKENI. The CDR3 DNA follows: TGTGCCAGCTCAACCCAGGCAGGGGATGGCTACACCTTC. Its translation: CASSTQAGDGYTF.

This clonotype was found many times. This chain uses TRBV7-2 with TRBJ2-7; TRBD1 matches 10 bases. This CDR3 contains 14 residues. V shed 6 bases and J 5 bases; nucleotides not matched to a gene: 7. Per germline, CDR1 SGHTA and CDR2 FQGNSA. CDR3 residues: CASSTGTGVHEQYF. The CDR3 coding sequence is TGTGCCAGCAGTACCGGGACAGGGGTGCACGAGCAGTACTTC.

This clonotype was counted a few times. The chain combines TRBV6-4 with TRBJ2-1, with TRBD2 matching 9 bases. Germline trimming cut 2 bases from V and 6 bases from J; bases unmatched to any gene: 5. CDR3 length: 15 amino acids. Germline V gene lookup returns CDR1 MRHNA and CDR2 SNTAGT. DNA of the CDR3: TGTGCCAGCAGTGACGATGCGGGAGGGCCCAATGAGCAGTTCTTC. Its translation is CASSDDAGGPNEQFF.

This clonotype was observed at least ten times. CDR3: CASSQDGGDTGELFF. CDR3 DNA sequence: TGTGCCAGCAGCCAAGATGGAGGGGACACCGGGGAGCTGTTTTTT. The rearrangement uses TRBV3-1 and TRBJ2-2, with D perhaps matching TRBD2 (6 bases). With 0 bases removed from V and 3 bases from J, the gap between germline ends came to 8 bases. Germline V lookup: CDR1 LGHDT, CDR2 YNNKEL (reference sequence). CDR3 length: 15 amino acids.

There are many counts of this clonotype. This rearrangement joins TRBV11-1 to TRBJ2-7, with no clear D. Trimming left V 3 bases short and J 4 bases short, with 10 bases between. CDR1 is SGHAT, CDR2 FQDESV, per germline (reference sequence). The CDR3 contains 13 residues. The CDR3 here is CASSFGYEYEQYF. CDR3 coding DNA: TGTGCCAGCAGCTTTGGCTACGAGTACGAGCAGTACTTC.

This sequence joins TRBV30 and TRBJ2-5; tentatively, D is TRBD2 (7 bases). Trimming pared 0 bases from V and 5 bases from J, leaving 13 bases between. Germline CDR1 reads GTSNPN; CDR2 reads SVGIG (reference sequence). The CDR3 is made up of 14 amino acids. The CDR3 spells CAWSVGGAGETQYF. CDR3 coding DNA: TGTGCCTGGAGTGTGGGGGGGGCGGGTGAGACCCAGTACTTC.

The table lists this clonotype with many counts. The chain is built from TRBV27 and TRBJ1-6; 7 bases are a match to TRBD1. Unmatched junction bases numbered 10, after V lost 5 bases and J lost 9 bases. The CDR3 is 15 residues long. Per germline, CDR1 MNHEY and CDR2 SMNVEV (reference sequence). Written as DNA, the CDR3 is TGTGCCAGCAGTCTCCTACAGGGGCGAGGTTCACCCCTCCACTTT. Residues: CASSLLQGRGSPLHF.

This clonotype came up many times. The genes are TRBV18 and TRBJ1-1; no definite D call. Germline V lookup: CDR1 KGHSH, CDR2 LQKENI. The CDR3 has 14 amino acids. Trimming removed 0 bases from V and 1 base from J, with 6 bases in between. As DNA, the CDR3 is TGTGCCAGCTCACCACCGCCAGGGAACACTGAAGCTTTCTTT. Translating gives CASSPPPGNTEAFF.

The CDR3 DNA reads as TGCGCCAGCAGCTTGGCCCAGAATGAAAAACTGTTTTTT. Its protein product is CASSLAQNEKLFF. The chain joins TRBV5-1 to TRBJ1-4; D not certain. There are 13 residues in the CDR3. Between the trimmed V and J ends, which lost 0 bases and 5 bases, there was a span of 5 bases. In germline, CDR1 is SGHRS, CDR2 YFSETQ.

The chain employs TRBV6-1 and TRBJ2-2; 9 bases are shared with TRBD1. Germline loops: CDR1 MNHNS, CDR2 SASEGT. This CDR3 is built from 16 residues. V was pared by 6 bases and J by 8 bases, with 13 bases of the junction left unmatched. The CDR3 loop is CASRISGTGKRGELFF. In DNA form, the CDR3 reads TGTGCCAGCAGGATTTCCGGGACAGGGAAGAGAGGGGAGCTGTTTTTT.

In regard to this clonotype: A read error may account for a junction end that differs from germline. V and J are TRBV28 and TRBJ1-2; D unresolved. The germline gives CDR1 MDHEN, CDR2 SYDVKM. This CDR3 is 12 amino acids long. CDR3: CAGAASNYDYTF. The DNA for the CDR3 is TGTGCCGGAGCCGCGAGTAACTATGACTACACCTTC.

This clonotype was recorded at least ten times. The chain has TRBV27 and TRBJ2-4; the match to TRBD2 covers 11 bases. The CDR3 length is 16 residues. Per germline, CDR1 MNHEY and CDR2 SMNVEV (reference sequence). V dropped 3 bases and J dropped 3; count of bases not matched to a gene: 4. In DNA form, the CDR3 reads TGTGCCAGCAGTTTGCTAGCGGGAGGAGGCAAAAACATTCAGTACTTC. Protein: CASSLLAGGGKNIQYF.

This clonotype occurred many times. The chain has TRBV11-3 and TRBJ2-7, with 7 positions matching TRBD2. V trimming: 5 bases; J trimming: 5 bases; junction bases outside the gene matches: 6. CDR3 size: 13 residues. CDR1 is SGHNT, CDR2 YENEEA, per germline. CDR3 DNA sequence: TGTGCCAGCAGCCCGGGGACTATCAACGAGCAGTACTTC. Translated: CASSPGTINEQYF.

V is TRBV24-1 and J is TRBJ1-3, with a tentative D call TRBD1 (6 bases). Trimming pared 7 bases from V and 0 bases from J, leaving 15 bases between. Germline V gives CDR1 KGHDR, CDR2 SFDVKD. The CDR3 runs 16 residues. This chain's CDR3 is CATSPGGTISGNTIYF. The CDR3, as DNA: TGTGCCACCAGCCCGGGGGGCACTATCTCTGGAAACACCATATATTTT.

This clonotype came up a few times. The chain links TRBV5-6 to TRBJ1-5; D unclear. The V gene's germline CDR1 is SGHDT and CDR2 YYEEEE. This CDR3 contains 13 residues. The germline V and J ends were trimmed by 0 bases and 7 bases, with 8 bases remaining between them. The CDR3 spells CASSLASGQPQHF. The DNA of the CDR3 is TGTGCCAGCAGCTTGGCATCTGGGCAGCCCCAGCATTTT.

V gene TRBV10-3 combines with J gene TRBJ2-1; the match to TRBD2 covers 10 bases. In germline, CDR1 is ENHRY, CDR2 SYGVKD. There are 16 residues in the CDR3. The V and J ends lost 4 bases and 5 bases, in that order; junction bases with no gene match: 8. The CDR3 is CAISGEAGGPDNEQFF. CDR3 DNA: TGTGCCATCAGTGGAGAAGCGGGAGGGCCGGACAATGAGCAGTTCTTC.